Presented here are 6 T cell receptor beta chains from one specimen sequenced in a study of chemoradiotherapy in HPV16-positive cancers. Measured with immunoSEQ multiplex PCR; TCRdb has only the in-frame clones, and not every one. The table shows under 40,000 clones, with 80% to 90% occurring only once. The starting material was blood, obtained from a patient who underwent chemoradiotherapy. The receptor source for this set is a human donor with HPV-associated anogenital cancer.

The chain uses TRBV11-3 and TRBJ2-7; D unclear. This CDR3 comprises 12 residues. The germline V gene encodes CDR1 SGHNT and CDR2 YENEEA. The germline V and J ends were trimmed by 4 bases and 5 bases, with 9 bases remaining between them. CDR3 DNA sequence: TGTGCCAGCAGCTCCCTAGTCGACGAGCAGTACTTC. It yields the protein CASSSLVDEQYF.

The chain joins TRBV6-1 to TRBJ2-3; possibly TRBD2 for D (6 bases). The ends were cut back, 0 bases at V and 7 bases at J, with 8 bases in the middle. The V gene's germline CDR1 is MNHNS and CDR2 SASEGT. This CDR3 spans 13 amino acids. The CDR3 reads CASSEAAGNTQYF. The CDR3 bases are TGTGCCAGCAGTGAAGCGGCGGGGAATACGCAGTATTTT.

The chain combines TRBV11-2 with TRBJ2-3, with D unresolved. V dropped 5 bases and J dropped 6 bases, with 9 bases sitting between them. Germline V lookup: CDR1 SGHAT, CDR2 FQNNGV. This CDR3 region has 12 residues. The CDR3, as DNA: TGTGCCAGCAGCCAGAACGAGGATACGCAGTATTTT. Protein: CASSQNEDTQYF.

V and J are TRBV6-5 and TRBJ1-2; 7 bases are shared with TRBD1. V shed 8 bases and J 0 bases; nucleotides not matched to a gene: 6. Germline V gene data show CDR1 as MNHEY and CDR2 as SVGAGI. CDR3 length: 14 residues. CDR3 region: CASRLGGSNYGYTF. CDR3 nucleotide sequence: TGTGCCAGCCGATTAGGGGGCTCTAACTATGGCTACACCTTC.

The rearrangement joins TRBV7-2 to TRBJ2-5; perhaps D is TRBD1 or TRBD2 (6 bases each). This CDR3 spans 15 amino acids. The germline V gene has CDR1 SGHTA and CDR2 FQGNSA. V lost 5 bases and J 5 bases, leaving 18 bases between the germline ends. The CDR3 DNA follows: TGTGCCAGCAGCCCGGGGGACACATGGGGTGAGACCCAGTACTTC. Translating it yields CASSPGDTWGETQYF.

The genes are TRBV25-1 and TRBJ2-7; the D call may be TRBD1 or TRBD2 (5 bases each). From germline, CDR1 is MGHDK and CDR2 SYGVNS. The length of the CDR3 is 13 residues. Deletions cut 6 bases from V and 7 bases from J, with 16 bases between. The CDR3, as DNA: TGTGCCAGCAGCGGGGACCCGCCCCGAGAGCAGTACTTC. This sequence encodes CASSGDPPREQYF.